These 16 T cell receptor beta chains were all obtained from the same sample, sequenced in a study of T cell responses to AZD1222 COVID-19 vaccine. Sequencing used immunoSEQ multiplex PCR; TCRdb keeps in-frame clones, though not all of them. Of 120,000 or so clones in the sample, around 92% were seen once. Here the sequenced sample was peripheral blood, taken on day 0 of AZD1222 vaccination. The receptor set was obtained from an adult in good health.

The rearrangement links TRBV2 to TRBJ1-3, with 7 bases matching TRBD1. V shed 6 bases, J shed 3 bases, and the junction held 14 bases outside the gene matches. This CDR3 is 17 amino acids long. Germline values: CDR1 SNHLY, CDR2 FYNNEI. Written as DNA, the CDR3 is TGTGCCAGCAGAGGCGGACAGACAGGGTCGGTTGGAAACACCATATATTTT. Residues: CASRGGQTGSVGNTIYF.

The chain has TRBV7-8 and TRBJ1-1; D unclear. The germline V gene encodes CDR1 SGHVS and CDR2 FQNEAQ. The V end lost 1 base, the J end lost 0 bases, and 9 bases lay between the germline ends. The CDR3 extends over 15 amino acids. CDR3 sequence: CASSLEIKVNTEAFF. DNA of the CDR3: TGTGCCAGCAGCTTAGAGATAAAGGTGAACACTGAAGCTTTCTTT.

V usage is TRBV6-6 and J usage is TRBJ1-1; no clear D gene. The CDR3 contains 14 residues. Germline V gives CDR1 MNHNY, CDR2 SVGAGI (reference sequence). Trimming shortened V by 8 bases and J by 6 bases, and 19 bases separated the two germline ends. The CDR3 DNA is TGTGCCAGCGCCATAGGCAGGTATGGACCTGAAGCTTTCTTT. Protein: CASAIGRYGPEAFF.

The chain combines TRBV2 with TRBJ1-1; 8 nucleotides align to TRBD1. The V gene end was trimmed by 6 bases and the J gene end by 1 base; junction bases not matched to a gene: 7. CDR3 length: 15 residues. Germline V gene sequence: CDR1 SNHLY, CDR2 FYNNEI. This CDR3 reads CASRPSGQGNTEAFF. DNA of the CDR3: TGTGCCAGCAGACCCTCAGGACAGGGGAACACTGAAGCTTTCTTT.

This chain uses TRBV7-2 with TRBJ1-5; D unclear. Germline V gene sequence: CDR1 SGHTA, CDR2 FQGNSA. The CDR3 runs 14 residues. V lost 5 bases, J lost 9 bases, and 17 bases lay in between. In DNA form, the CDR3 reads TGTGCCAGCAGCCCCATTGGGTCCGGTCCGCCCCAGCATTTT. The encoded protein is CASSPIGSGPPQHF.

The chain carries TRBV11-2 and TRBJ1-2, with a weak D call TRBD1 (6 bases). Germline V lookup: CDR1 SGHAT, CDR2 FQNNGV. This CDR3 is 16 amino acids long. V shed 2 bases and J shed 8 bases, with 21 bases lying between them. The DNA for the CDR3 is TGTGCCAGCAGCTTACGGGGGGGCGACCCCTTCGTGGGCTACACCTTC. Its translation: CASSLRGGDPFVGYTF.

V and J are TRBV20-1 and TRBJ1-2; D remains unclear. Trimming removed 6 bases from V and 4 bases from J, with 9 bases in between. The CDR3 loop spans 11 amino acids. The germline V gene encodes CDR1 DFQATT and CDR2 SNEGSKA (reference sequence). The CDR3 region is CSAAGSYGYTF. The CDR3, as DNA: TGCAGTGCCGCGGGGTCCTATGGCTACACCTTC.

The V and J genes are TRBV6-5 and TRBJ1-5; D is unresolved. The CDR3 loop spans 16 amino acids. In germline, CDR1 is MNHEY, CDR2 SVGAGI. Trimming pared 4 bases from V and 0 bases from J, leaving 13 bases between. The CDR3 DNA reads as TGTGCCAGCAGTTTCACCCCCGTGGGTAGCAATCAGCCCCAGCATTTT. Its translation is CASSFTPVGSNQPQHF.

The J gene is TRBJ1-3, the V gene TRBV4-3; D not certain. Germline V lookup: CDR1 LGHNA, CDR2 YSLEER. The CDR3 spans 15 residues. V lost 5 bases and J 0 bases, leaving 11 bases between the germline ends. In DNA, the CDR3 is TGCGCCAGCAGCGTCCCACTAAGCTCTGGAAACACCATATATTTT. Its translation: CASSVPLSSGNTIYF.

The chain carries TRBV7-2 and TRBJ2-3; D is undetermined. The CDR3 runs 12 residues. The V end lost 5 bases, the J end lost 6 bases, and 9 bases lay between the germline ends. Germline lookup yields CDR1 SGHTA and CDR2 FQGNSA. Here the CDR3 reads CASSRSGDTQYF. CDR3 nucleotides: TGTGCCAGCAGCCGTTCTGGGGATACGCAGTATTTT. The full variable domain, completed using reference TRBV7-2 and TRBJ2-3, is GAGVSQSPSNKVTEKGKDVELRCDPISGHTALYWYRQSLGQGLEFLIYFQGNSAPDKSGLPSDRFSAERTGGSVSTLTIQRTQQEDSAVYLCASSRSGDTQYFGPGTRLTVL.

This clone was seen more than once but under ten times. V usage is TRBV27 and J usage is TRBJ1-5; 8 nucleotides agree with TRBD1. Losses at the gene ends were 6 bases for V and 3 bases for J; bases not matched to a gene: 16. Germline lookup yields CDR1 MNHEY and CDR2 SMNVEV (reference sequence). There are 18 residues in the CDR3. CDR3 region: CASRPHRDRFFFNQPQHF. As DNA, the CDR3 is TGTGCCAGCAGGCCGCATCGGGACAGGTTCTTTTTCAATCAGCCCCAGCATTTT.

The chain combines TRBV7-6 with TRBJ1-1; no reliable D call. Between the trimmed V and J ends, which lost 7 bases and 0 bases, there was a span of 15 bases. The CDR3 length is 15 residues. Germline CDR1 is SGHVS and CDR2 is FNYEAQ. As DNA, the CDR3 is TGTGCCAGCACCTCGGCTACGAGGATGAACACTGAAGCTTTCTTT. It specifies CASTSATRMNTEAFF.

This clone showed up just once. V gene TRBV28 combines with J gene TRBJ1-1, with TRBD1 as a possible D gene (5 bases). V shed 7 bases and J shed 9 bases, with 21 bases lying between them. There are 14 residues in the CDR3. CDR1 MDHEN and CDR2 SYDVKM come from the germline V gene. CDR3 bases: TGTGCCAGCACCGAAACCACCACAGGAAGGAAAGCTTTCTTT. Protein sequence: CASTETTTGRKAFF.

J is TRBJ1-2 and V is TRBV24-1; no clear D gene. Between the trimmed V and J ends, which lost 4 bases and 7 bases, there was a span of 9 bases. This CDR3 contains 12 residues. Germline V gene lookup returns CDR1 KGHDR and CDR2 SFDVKD. The CDR3 DNA reads TGTGCCACCAGTGAGCGAAGAGGTGGCTACACCTTC. Protein product: CATSERRGGYTF.

The J gene is TRBJ2-1, the V gene TRBV24-1; 11 nucleotides align to TRBD2. V dropped 10 bases and J dropped 2; count of bases not matched to a gene: 3. CDR1 and CDR2 from the germline V gene are KGHDR and SFDVKD. The CDR3 runs to 14 residues. CDR3 in amino acids: CATVAGGPYNEQFF. The CDR3 coding sequence is TGTGCCACTGTAGCGGGAGGGCCCTACAATGAGCAGTTCTTC.

V is TRBV18 and J is TRBJ1-4; TRBD1 might be the D (5 bases). The CDR3 length is 11 residues. Between the trimmed V and J ends, which lost 5 bases and 10 bases, there was a span of 8 bases. Germline V gives CDR1 KGHSH, CDR2 LQKENI. The CDR3 loop reads CASSSRGKLFF. DNA of the CDR3: TGTGCCAGCTCATCAAGGGGAAAACTGTTTTTT.